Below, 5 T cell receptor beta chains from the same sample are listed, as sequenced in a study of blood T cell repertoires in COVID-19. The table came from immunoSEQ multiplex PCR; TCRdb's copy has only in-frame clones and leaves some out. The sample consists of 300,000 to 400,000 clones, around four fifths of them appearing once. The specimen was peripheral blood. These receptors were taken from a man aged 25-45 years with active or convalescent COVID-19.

The CDR3 sequence: CASSSTPGPGEWEKLFF. The CDR3 region has the DNA TGTGCCAGCAGCTCTACACCCGGTCCTGGGGAGTGGGAAAAACTGTTTTTT. V gene TRBV7-8 combines with J gene TRBJ1-4; D not resolved. The CDR3 length is 17 residues. V gave up 4 bases and J gave up 8 bases, with 23 bases separating them. Germline CDR1 SGHVS, CDR2 FQNEAQ.

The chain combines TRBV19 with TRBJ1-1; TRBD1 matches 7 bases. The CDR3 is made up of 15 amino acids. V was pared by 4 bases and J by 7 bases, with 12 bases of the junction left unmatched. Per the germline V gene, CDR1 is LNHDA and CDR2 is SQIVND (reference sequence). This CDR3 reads CASSTTQGRSGEAFF. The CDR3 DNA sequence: TGTGCCAGTAGTACTACACAGGGGCGGAGTGGTGAAGCTTTCTTT.

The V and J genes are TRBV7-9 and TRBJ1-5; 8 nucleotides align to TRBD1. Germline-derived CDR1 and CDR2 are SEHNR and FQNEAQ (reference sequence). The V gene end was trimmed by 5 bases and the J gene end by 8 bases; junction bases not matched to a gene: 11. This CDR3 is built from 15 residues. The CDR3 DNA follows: TGTGCCAGCAGCGGGATACGGACAGGGATGAAGCCCCAGCATTTT. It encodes CASSGIRTGMKPQHF.

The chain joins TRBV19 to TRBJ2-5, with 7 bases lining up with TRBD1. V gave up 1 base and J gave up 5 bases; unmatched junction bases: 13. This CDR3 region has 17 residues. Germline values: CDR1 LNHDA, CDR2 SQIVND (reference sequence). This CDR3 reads CASSIGVGQDFGETQYF. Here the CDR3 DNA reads TGTGCCAGTAGTATAGGCGTCGGACAGGATTTCGGGGAGACCCAGTACTTC.

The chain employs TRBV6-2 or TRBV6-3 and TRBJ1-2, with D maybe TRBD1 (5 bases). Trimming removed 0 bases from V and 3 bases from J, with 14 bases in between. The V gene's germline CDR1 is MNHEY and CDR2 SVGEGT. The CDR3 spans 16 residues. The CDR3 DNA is TGTGCCAGCAGTTACTCGGAGCCAACAGGATACTATGGCTACACCTTC. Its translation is CASSYSEPTGYYGYTF.